The 21 T cell receptor beta chains given below trace back to one sample, sequenced in a study of CD4 and CD8 cells across lung adenocarcinoma regions. TCRdb redid the calling of the PCR reads with MiXCR, one entry per CDR3 protein. The repertoire holds about 11,000 distinct CDR3 sequences, with 53% as singletons. The sequenced sample was CD8+ T cells from the center of a lung tumor. The receptors were gathered from a female donor with lung adenocarcinoma. The CD4 and CD8 labels of this study may be unreliable.

On this clonotype itself: At one end the junction does not follow the germline gene, possibly because of a read error. The chain is built from TRBV6-1 and TRBJ2-4, with 9 bases identical to TRBD2. Germline values: CDR1 MNHNS, CDR2 SASEGT. This CDR3 contains 16 residues. The CDR3 here is CASSQTSGYSTDIQYF. For the CDR3, the DNA is TGTGCCAGCAGCCAGACTAGCGGCTATAGCACAGACATTCAGTATTTC.

The chain combines TRBV14 with TRBJ2-1, with D perhaps matching TRBD1 (5 bases). Per the germline V gene, CDR1 is SGHDN and CDR2 is FVKESK. V was pared by 4 bases and J by 2 bases, with 15 bases between. This CDR3 has 16 residues. The CDR3 nucleotides read TGTGCCAGCAGCCGCCGACAGTCGCCACCCTACAATGAGCAGTTCTTC. This codes for CASSRRQSPPYNEQFF.

This clonotype was recorded a few times. The V call is TRBV10-1, the J call TRBJ2-1, with D perhaps assigned TRBD1 or TRBD2 (6 bases each). CDR1 WNHNN and CDR2 SYGVQD come from the germline V gene (reference sequence). This CDR3 comprises 15 residues. The V end was cut by 4 bases, the J end by 8 bases, with 18 bases between. DNA for the CDR3: TGCGCCAGCAGTGGGGTCGGGGGCGCCCAAGATGAGCAGTTCTTC. Its translation: CASSGVGGAQDEQFF.

This clonotype was seen a few times. The rearrangement uses TRBV9 and TRBJ2-5, with a weak D call TRBD1 (5 bases). The CDR3 length is 13 residues. With 1 base removed from V and 4 bases from J, the gap between germline ends came to 8 bases. Germline assignment: CDR1 SGDLS and CDR2 YYNGEE. CDR3 amino acids: CASSVWQGETQYF. In DNA, the CDR3 is TGTGCCAGCAGCGTATGGCAGGGAGAGACCCAGTACTTC.

This clonotype was counted many times. The chain recombines TRBV6-5 with TRBJ2-5; perhaps D is TRBD1 or TRBD2 (6 bases each). V was cut by 0 bases and J by 7 bases, with 18 bases left in between. This CDR3 comprises 16 residues. Germline V gene data show CDR1 as MNHEY and CDR2 as SVGAGI. CDR3 sequence (DNA): TGTGCCAGCAGTTACTCGATGTCGGGGGCGGGCGGGACCCAGTACTTC. As protein: CASSYSMSGAGGTQYF.

The rearrangement joins TRBV6-1 to TRBJ2-5, with 7 nucleotides matching TRBD1. The end of the DNA is better explained by TRBJ2-7, so the J call may be wrong. Germline V gene lookup returns CDR1 MNHNS and CDR2 SASEGT. The CDR3 runs 14 residues. CDR3 amino acids: CASAHRGSTYEQYF. The CDR3 nucleotides read TGTGCCAGCGCGCACAGGGGTTCTACCTACGAGCAGTACTTC.

The table lists this clonotype with many counts. V usage is TRBV6-1 and J usage is TRBJ1-6; 7 bases are shared with TRBD1. Germline loops: CDR1 MNHNS, CDR2 SASEGT. With 6 bases clipped from V and 8 bases from J, the junction kept 7 bases outside the gene matches. The CDR3 is 14 amino acids. The CDR3 nucleotides are TGTGCCAGCAGCTTTATAACAGGGGATTCACCCCTCCACTTT. Protein: CASSFITGDSPLHF.

The gene calls are TRBV9 and TRBJ2-1; the D call may be TRBD1 or TRBD2 (5 bases each). The V end was cut by 3 bases, the J end by 1 base, with 11 bases between. CDR3 length: 15 residues. Germline values: CDR1 SGDLS, CDR2 YYNGEE. This CDR3 is CASSATAVSYNEQFF. As DNA, the CDR3 is TGTGCCAGCAGCGCGACAGCGGTATCCTACAATGAGCAGTTCTTC.

The rearrangement joins TRBV6-5 to TRBJ2-7; TRBD2 is a possible D gene (5 bases). The V end was cut by 2 bases, the J end by 6 bases, with 11 bases between. Germline loops: CDR1 MNHEY, CDR2 SVGAGI. CDR3 length: 13 amino acids. The CDR3, as DNA: TGTGCCAGCAGTTACCGGGGATCGGGCGAGCAGTACTTC. Translating gives CASSYRGSGEQYF.

This clonotype was recorded once. The gene calls are TRBV6-1 and TRBJ1-1; D unresolved. The V gene's germline CDR1 is MNHNS and CDR2 SASEGT. The length of the CDR3 is 14 residues. The V and J ends lost 1 base and 3 bases respectively, with 9 bases between them. Here the CDR3 reads CASSEVVSDTEAFF. The CDR3 nucleotides read TGTGCCAGCAGTGAAGTGGTTTCGGACACTGAAGCTTTCTTT.

In the case of this clonotype: Its ends do not fully match the called genes, so a read error is possible. The V and J genes are TRBV6-1 and TRBJ2-1, with TRBD2 as a possible D gene (5 bases). This CDR3 is 15 amino acids long. CDR1 MNHNS and CDR2 SASEGT come from the germline V gene. CDR3 residues: CARRFPAASSDTQYF. As DNA, the CDR3 is TGTGCCAGGAGATTCCCCGCTGCTAGCAGCGATACGCAGTATTTC.

This clonotype is judged medium-sized. V gene TRBV6-1 combines with J gene TRBJ2-2, with D perhaps TRBD2 (5 bases). The germline V gene has CDR1 MNHNS and CDR2 SASEGT. V lost 5 bases to trimming and J lost 13 bases, with 14 bases between them. This CDR3 is 12 amino acids long. The CDR3 here is CASSTIEGPLFF. The CDR3 DNA is TGTGCCAGCAGTACAATCGAGGGTCCGCTGTTTTTT.

This clonotype has at least ten counts. The V gene is TRBV11-2, the J gene TRBJ2-2, with 8 bases that match TRBD1. The germline V gene has CDR1 SGHAT and CDR2 FQNNGV. Trimming at V came to 5 bases and at J to 7 bases, leaving 6 bases not matched to a gene. The CDR3 has 14 residues. The CDR3 loop reads CASSLDRVDGELFF. The DNA of the CDR3 is TGTGCCAGCAGCCTGGACAGGGTTGACGGGGAGCTGTTTTTT.

The chain joins TRBV6-5 to TRBJ2-2; 7 nucleotides align to TRBD1. Gene TRBJ2-3 matches the end of the DNA better, so the J call may be wrong. CDR1 is MNHEY and CDR2 is SVGAGI in the germline V gene. The CDR3 totals 15 residues. CDR3 DNA: TGTGCCAGCAGTTACCCTTCGGGAACCACAGGGGAGCAGTATTTT. It codes for CASSYPSGTTGEQYF.

This sequence joins TRBV6-5 and TRBJ2-3; D is ambiguous. Germline assignment: CDR1 MNHEY and CDR2 SVGAGI. This CDR3 is 13 amino acids long. Trimming left V 10 bases short and J 5 bases short, with 16 bases between. CDR3 DNA sequence: TGTGCCATCGGTTACTGTGGCCGAGATACGCAGTATTTT. Amino acids: CAIGYCGRDTQYF.

The chain is built from TRBV27 and TRBJ2-5; 13 bases map to TRBD2. Germline V gene sequence: CDR1 MNHEY, CDR2 SMNVEV (reference sequence). V lost 5 bases and J lost 5; bases outside the gene matches: 5. The CDR3 spans 15 residues. Here the CDR3 reads CASSPGLAGAETQYF. The CDR3 nucleotides read TGTGCCAGCAGTCCCGGACTAGCGGGAGCCGAGACCCAGTACTTC.

This clonotype occurred a few times. The rearrangement links TRBV6-2 or TRBV6-3 to TRBJ2-2, with no clear D. V dropped 2 bases and J dropped 6 bases, with 4 bases sitting between them. The CDR3 covers 12 residues. Per the germline V gene, CDR1 is MNHEY and CDR2 is SVGEGT. The CDR3 protein is CASSYIPGELFF. CDR3 sequence (DNA): TGTGCCAGCAGTTACATCCCCGGGGAGCTGTTTTTT.

V usage is TRBV4-2 and J usage is TRBJ1-3; the D gene is possibly TRBD1 (5 bases). Germline CDR1 LGHNA, CDR2 YNFKEQ. V was shortened by 3 bases and J by 4 bases, with 10 bases between the two germline ends. The CDR3 consists of 14 residues. CDR3 protein: CASSQGLGGNTIYF. The DNA for the CDR3 is TGTGCCAGCAGCCAGGGGCTGGGAGGAAACACCATATATTTT.

Details on this clonotype: The junction and the germline gene differ at one end; a read error may be behind it. This chain connects TRBV7-6 to TRBJ2-4; the D gene is possibly TRBD2 (6 bases). Germline V gene lookup returns CDR1 SGHVS and CDR2 FNYEAQ. The CDR3 is 14 residues long. In DNA form, the CDR3 reads TGTGCCAGCAGCTTAGAGGAGGGAGGAAGCATTTCATTCTTC. As protein: CASSLEEGGSISFF.

This chain links TRBV6-1 with TRBJ2-3; 9 bases match TRBD2. V shed 3 bases, J shed 5 bases, and the junction held 15 bases outside the gene matches. The CDR3 runs 18 residues. Germline-derived CDR1 and CDR2 are MNHNS and SASEGT. In nucleotides, the CDR3 is TGTGCCAGCAGTGATACGGGCGGGGGGGGGAGTGACCAAGATACGCAGTATTTT. Translated, it gives CASSDTGGGGSDQDTQYF.

V and J are TRBV6-1 and TRBJ2-1; 12 bases fit TRBD2. V gave up 6 bases and J gave up 11 bases; unmatched junction bases: 8. The CDR3 is made up of 14 amino acids. The V gene's germline CDR1 is MNHNS and CDR2 SASEGT. This chain's CDR3 is CASSASGRALKQFF. The DNA of the CDR3 is TGTGCCAGCAGCGCTAGCGGGAGGGCGCTTAAGCAGTTCTTC.